These 31 T cell receptor beta chains originate from one sample sequenced in a study of T-cell memory formation after mild COVID-19. MiXCR was run by TCRdb on the 5' RACE reads, yielding one entry per CDR3 protein. The profile shows tens of thousands of distinct CDR3 sequences, 10% to 15% of them singletons. Sequenced: PBMCs or a T cell subset sorted from them (not recorded which). The receptors stem from a man between 18 and 35 years old who had mild COVID-19 (a few samples of this study predate the infection). Cell type and time point are not known.

The sample holds many counts of this clonotype. This rearrangement joins TRBV4-3 to TRBJ1-5; D not certain. Looked up from germline, CDR1 is LGHNA and CDR2 is YSLEER. The CDR3 has 13 amino acids. Trimming removed 0 bases at V and 6 bases at J, with 6 bases between. Written as DNA, the CDR3 is TGCGCCAGCAGCCAAGATTCTGCTCAGCCCCAGCATTTT. Translated: CASSQDSAQPQHF.

This clonotype was seen at least ten times. The rearrangement uses TRBV6-4 and TRBJ2-1; the match to TRBD2 covers 14 bases. This CDR3 spans 16 amino acids. Trimming removed 6 bases from V and 8 bases from J; junction bases left unmatched: 9. Germline values: CDR1 MRHNA, CDR2 SNTAGT. DNA for the CDR3: TGTGCCAGCAGCGCTGGACTAGCGGGGGGCAGTGATGAGCAGTTCTTC. Amino acids: CASSAGLAGGSDEQFF.

The chain uses TRBV5-6 and TRBJ2-5, with TRBD2 matching over 12 bases. The J segment lost 6 bases and the V segment lost 4 bases, leaving 4 bases of the junction unmatched. Looked up from germline, CDR1 is SGHDT and CDR2 is YYEEEE. The CDR3 is 14 residues long. The CDR3 DNA reads TGTGCCAGCAGCACACTAGCGGGGGGCCAGACCCAGTACTTC. Its translation is CASSTLAGGQTQYF.

CDR3 in amino acids: CASSQGVGEEKLFF. DNA for the CDR3: TGCGCCAGCAGCCAAGGAGTAGGGGAAGAAAAACTGTTTTTT. V is TRBV4-1 and J is TRBJ1-4, with a tentative D call TRBD1 (5 bases). This CDR3 contains 14 residues. Germline-derived CDR1 and CDR2 are MGHRA and YSYEKL. V lost 1 base and J lost 8, with 11 bases in between.

This clonotype has only a few counts. The CDR3 region is CASSQDFLERGSSYNEQFF. Here the CDR3 DNA reads TGCGCCAGCAGCCAAGATTTTCTGGAGCGGGGAAGCTCCTACAATGAGCAGTTCTTC. The rearrangement joins TRBV4-1 to TRBJ2-1, with 7 bases lining up with TRBD2. V dropped 0 bases and J dropped 0; count of bases not matched to a gene: 11. The CDR3 is 19 amino acids. CDR1 MGHRA and CDR2 YSYEKL come from the germline V gene.

This clonotype was counted at least ten times. The chain recombines TRBV29-1 with TRBJ1-1; no definite D call. This CDR3 region has 11 residues. V gave up 4 bases and J gave up 11 bases, with 14 bases separating them. CDR1 is SQVTM and CDR2 is ANQGSEA in the germline V gene. The CDR3 region has the DNA TGCAGCGTTGTCGTACTCGGACGGGCTTTCTTT. The encoded protein is CSVVVLGRAFF.

V is TRBV20-1 and J is TRBJ2-7, with D tentatively TRBD2 (6 bases). The V gene's germline CDR1 is DFQATT and CDR2 SNEGSKA (reference sequence). The CDR3 contains 13 residues. V lost 4 bases and J 4 bases, leaving 14 bases between the germline ends. The chain's CDR3 is CSAILANRYEQYF. The CDR3 DNA is TGCAGTGCTATTCTAGCGAATCGGTACGAGCAGTACTTC.

The rearrangement uses TRBV20-1 and TRBJ2-3; 8 bases match TRBD1. V was pared by 8 bases and J by 1 base, with 5 bases of the junction left unmatched. Germline assignment: CDR1 DFQATT and CDR2 SNEGSKA (reference sequence). CDR3 length: 13 residues. The CDR3 coding sequence is TGCAGTTTTAAGGGACAGGGCACAGATACGCAGTATTTT. Protein product: CSFKGQGTDTQYF.

This clonotype was counted a few times. V is TRBV7-2 and J is TRBJ2-1, with D tentatively TRBD2 (5 bases). Per the germline V gene, CDR1 is SGHTA and CDR2 is FQGNSA. The CDR3 runs 15 residues. Trimming cost V 5 bases and J 5 bases, with 16 bases left between them. CDR3 loop: CASSPGLPGNNEQFF. CDR3 DNA sequence: TGTGCCAGCAGCCCCGGGTTGCCGGGGAACAATGAGCAGTTCTTC.

The chain links TRBV10-2 to TRBJ2-5, with 8 bases fitting TRBD1. The length of the CDR3 is 13 residues. Germline assignment: CDR1 WSHSY and CDR2 SAAADI. J was trimmed by 5 bases and V by 11 bases; bases with no gene match: 10. The CDR3 DNA follows: TGCGCCGGGGCTTCAGGGGGCGGGGAGACCCAGTACTTC. Amino acid sequence: CAGASGGGETQYF.

This chain connects TRBV20-1 to TRBJ1-5; no definite D call. CDR3 length equals 15 residues. V dropped 0 bases and J dropped 0 bases, with 9 bases sitting between them. Germline CDR1 is DFQATT and CDR2 is SNEGSKA (reference sequence). The CDR3 loop is CSARDLGFSNQPQHF. For the CDR3, the DNA is TGCAGTGCTAGAGATCTGGGTTTTAGCAATCAGCCCCAGCATTTT.

This rearrangement joins TRBV11-1 to TRBJ2-7; no firm D call. V was trimmed by 3 bases and J by 12 bases, leaving 18 bases between them. Germline loops: CDR1 SGHAT, CDR2 FQDESV (reference sequence). The CDR3 sequence is 13 residues long. For the CDR3, the DNA is TGTGCCAGCAGCTTCTCCACTCCTGACAAGGCGTACTTC. Amino acid sequence: CASSFSTPDKAYF.

This clonotype was recorded a few times. The gene calls are TRBV6-4 and TRBJ1-1; the D gene is possibly TRBD1 (5 bases). The CDR3 is 13 amino acids. V was clipped by 2 bases and J by 2 bases, with 6 bases between them. Germline V gives CDR1 MRHNA, CDR2 SNTAGT. CDR3 coding DNA: TGTGCCAGCAGTGACCGGGACAACACTGAAGCTTTCTTT. Encoded protein: CASSDRDNTEAFF.

This clonotype has at least ten counts. This rearrangement joins TRBV7-2 to TRBJ1-6; 7 bases are a match to TRBD1. Germline CDR1 is SGHTA and CDR2 is FQGNSA. The V and J ends lost 5 bases and 7 bases, in that order; junction bases with no gene match: 11. The CDR3 length is 16 residues. The CDR3 sequence: CASSIRTGRLNSPLHF. CDR3 DNA: TGTGCCAGCAGCATCCGGACAGGCAGGCTCAATTCACCCCTCCACTTT.

The sample holds a few counts of this clonotype. The genes are TRBV4-1 and TRBJ1-1; 12 nucleotides agree with TRBD1. This CDR3 contains 16 residues. Trimming at V came to 1 base and at J to 2 bases, leaving 2 bases not matched to a gene. Germline lookup yields CDR1 MGHRA and CDR2 YSYEKL. For the CDR3, the DNA is TGCGCCAGCAGCCAAGGGGGGACAGGGGGCAACACTGAAGCTTTCTTT. This encodes CASSQGGTGGNTEAFF.

The V call is TRBV20-1, the J call TRBJ2-7, with 10 bases matching TRBD2. The ends lost 0 bases at V and 2 bases at J; junction bases unmatched: 10. The CDR3 runs to 17 residues. CDR1 DFQATT and CDR2 SNEGSKA come from the germline V gene (reference sequence). CDR3 bases: TGCAGTGCTAGAGATCACCTAGCGGGGGTCTACGCCTACGAGCAGTACTTC. It codes for CSARDHLAGVYAYEQYF.

This clonotype was seen at least ten times. The chain combines TRBV6-2 or TRBV6-3 with TRBJ2-2; D not certain. With 4 bases removed from V and 6 bases from J, the gap between germline ends came to 12 bases. The CDR3 has 14 amino acids. CDR1 is MNHEY, CDR2 SVGEGT, per germline. This CDR3 is CASSLVVPPGELFF. In nucleotides, the CDR3 is TGTGCCAGCAGTTTGGTGGTTCCCCCCGGGGAGCTGTTTTTT.

A few counts support this clonotype. The chain couples TRBV28 to TRBJ1-3; D remains ambiguous. The germline CDR1 and CDR2 sequences are MDHEN and SYDVKM. V was pared by 3 bases and J by 10 bases, with 10 bases between. This CDR3 contains 12 residues. The CDR3 reads CASSFGSGTIYF. The CDR3 coding sequence is TGTGCCAGCAGTTTTGGGTCCGGTACCATATATTTT.

This clonotype has only a few counts. This chain connects TRBV7-2 to TRBJ2-5; TRBD2 is a possible D gene (7 bases). The CDR3 totals 15 residues. V lost 6 bases, J lost 0 bases, and 14 bases lay in between. Germline V CDR1 and CDR2: SGHTA, FQGNSA. The CDR3, as DNA: TGTGCCAGCAGTTTGACGGGGGGCCACCAAGAGACCCAGTACTTC. This gives the protein CASSLTGGHQETQYF.

The chain has TRBV4-2 and TRBJ2-7; no clear D gene. CDR1 is LGHNA and CDR2 is YNFKEQ in the germline V gene. V lost 0 bases and J 4 bases, leaving 13 bases between the germline ends. This CDR3 has 15 residues. The CDR3 DNA sequence: TGTGCCAGCAGCCAAGATGGGAACGGGCCATACGAGCAGTACGTC. Its protein product is CASSQDGNGPYEQYV.

This clonotype was picked up a small number of times. The V and J genes are TRBV4-1 and TRBJ2-7; D may correspond to TRBD1 or TRBD2 (5 bases each). The CDR3 contains 16 residues. Germline-derived CDR1 and CDR2 are MGHRA and YSYEKL. Between the trimmed V and J ends, which lost 4 bases and 1 base, there was a span of 17 bases. As DNA, the CDR3 is TGCGCCAGCAGCCCGGGGCCCTCAGAAGGATCCTACGAGCAGTACGTC. Translating gives CASSPGPSEGSYEQYV.

The rearrangement uses TRBV18 and TRBJ1-4; weak D call: TRBD1 (5 bases). The CDR3 extends over 16 amino acids. Germline V lookup: CDR1 KGHSH, CDR2 LQKENI. V lost 0 bases and J lost 10, with 18 bases in between. DNA of the CDR3: TGTGCCAGCTCACCACCTCCGGGCAGGGAAGACCGAAAACTGTTTTTT. This gives the protein CASSPPPGREDRKLFF.

The chain's CDR3 is CASSPRTRETQYF. CDR3 sequence (DNA): TGTGCCAGCAGTCCTCGGACGCGGGAGACCCAGTACTTC. This rearrangement joins TRBV27 to TRBJ2-5; D call uncertain. CDR1 is MNHEY, CDR2 SMNVEV, per germline (reference sequence). Trimming shortened V by 5 bases and J by 5 bases, and 12 bases separated the two germline ends. This CDR3 region has 13 residues.

This clonotype was seen many times. This sequence joins TRBV7-2 and TRBJ1-5; D possibly corresponds to TRBD1 (6 bases). V shed 5 bases and J shed 3 bases, with 14 bases lying between them. The CDR3 extends over 15 amino acids. In germline, CDR1 is SGHTA, CDR2 FQGNSA. This CDR3 reads CASSLTGTNNQPQHF. CDR3 DNA sequence: TGTGCCAGCAGCCTCACCGGGACAAACAATCAGCCCCAGCATTTT. The full variable domain, in which reference TRBV7-2 and TRBJ1-5 provide the parts outside the CDR3, is GAGVSQSPSNKVTEKGKDVELRCDPISGHTALYWYRQSLGQGLEFLIYFQGNSAPDKSGLPSDRFSAERTGGSVSTLTIQRTQQEDSAVYLCASSLTGTNNQPQHFGDGTRLSIL.

This clonotype was counted a few times. The chain carries TRBV7-9 and TRBJ1-3; D gene ambiguous. CDR1 and CDR2 from the germline V gene are SEHNR and FQNEAQ (reference sequence). V dropped 8 bases and J dropped 2 bases, with 4 bases sitting between them. There are 11 residues in the CDR3. The CDR3, as DNA: TGTGCCAGCGAACCTGGAAACACCATATATTTT. This encodes CASEPGNTIYF.

This clonotype turned up a few times. This rearrangement joins TRBV2 to TRBJ2-3; TRBD2 matches 13 bases. This CDR3 is built from 20 residues. Germline lookup yields CDR1 SNHLY and CDR2 FYNNEI. V shed 6 bases and J 0 bases; nucleotides not matched to a gene: 15. Here the CDR3 reads CASRDPQGLAGTSSTDTQYF. As DNA, the CDR3 is TGTGCCAGCAGGGATCCTCAGGGACTAGCGGGGACTTCTAGCACAGATACGCAGTATTTT.

This sequence joins TRBV6-5 and TRBJ2-7, with 7 nucleotides matching TRBD1. The CDR3 loop spans 13 amino acids. Germline values: CDR1 MNHEY, CDR2 SVGAGI. Trimming cost V 6 bases and J 9 bases; bases outside gene matches: 11. This chain's CDR3 is CASRPGTAWTQYF. CDR3 sequence (DNA): TGTGCCAGCAGACCTGGGACAGCATGGACGCAGTACTTC.

The sample holds many counts of this clonotype. The V gene is TRBV5-1, the J gene TRBJ2-5; TRBD2 agrees at 13 bases. CDR1 is SGHRS and CDR2 is YFSETQ in the germline V gene. The CDR3 is 15 residues long. V lost 6 bases to trimming and J lost 5 bases; unmatched junction nucleotides: 7. This chain's CDR3 is CASTQTGLAGETQYF. CDR3 coding DNA: TGCGCCAGCACGCAAACGGGACTAGCGGGGGAGACCCAGTACTTC.

This clonotype was recorded a few times. CDR3 sequence: CASSMRQSTGELFF. The CDR3 nucleotides read TGTGCCAGCAGCATGAGACAGAGCACCGGGGAGCTGTTTTTT. The genes are TRBV7-2 and TRBJ2-2; D may be TRBD1 (5 bases). V lost 5 bases to trimming and J lost 4 bases, with 11 bases between them. CDR3 length: 14 amino acids. In germline, CDR1 is SGHTA, CDR2 FQGNSA.

This clonotype was found many times. V and J are TRBV7-9 and TRBJ1-1; a weak D match, TRBD1 (6 bases). Germline CDR1 is SEHNR and CDR2 is FQNEAQ (reference sequence). V gave up 4 bases and J gave up 1 base, with 10 bases separating them. The CDR3 has 14 amino acids. The CDR3 loop reads CASSSEQGNTEAFF. The CDR3 bases are TGTGCCAGCAGCTCCGAACAGGGGAACACTGAAGCTTTCTTT.

Ten or more counts support this clonotype. V and J are TRBV4-3 and TRBJ2-5, with TRBD1 as a possible D gene (6 bases). Germline V gene sequence: CDR1 LGHNA, CDR2 YSLEER. The CDR3 contains 15 residues. Trimming removed 6 bases from V and 7 bases from J, with 21 bases in between. The chain's CDR3 is CASSRRTVPRGTQYF. For the CDR3, the DNA is TGCGCCAGCAGTCGGAGGACAGTGCCTCGGGGGACCCAGTACTTC.